The source of this T cell receptor (beta chain) is a study of blood T cell repertoires in COVID-19. Membership in each cohort depended on participant-reported clinical history. Clones were sequenced by immunoSEQ multiplex PCR, and TCRdb holds only the in-frame ones, with some missing. The sample holds fewer than 350,000 clones; roughly 86% are singletons and the top ten take over 0.9%. After removal of 6 bases from V and 4 bases from J, the junction contained 2 bases not matched to a gene. The CDR3 totals 14 residues. Germline V gives CDR1 MDHEN, CDR2 SYDVKM. The sequence was obtained from a woman younger than 45 who had been exposed to COVID-19. The chain couples TRBV28 to TRBJ1-5; TRBD1 agrees at 11 bases. Sequenced sample: PBMCs or T cells enriched from blood (not recorded which). CDR3 in DNA: TGTGCCAGCAGGGGACAGGGGGTGAATCAGCCCCAGCATTTT. Amino acids: CASRGQGVNQPQHF.